This T cell receptor beta chain was captured by sequencing in a study of blood T cell repertoires in COVID-19. Study overall: Samples representing acute and convalescent COVID-19 were sourced from the United States, Italy and Spain. T cells, B-cell-depleted T cells, or PBMCs supplied cDNA or gDNA.

The CDR3 is 16 amino acids. The V end lost 0 bases, the J end lost 2 bases, and 12 bases lay between the germline ends. Germline V lookup: CDR1 SGHTS, CDR2 YDEGEE. Original processing methods: The assay estimated nucleated cells by amplifying reference gene primers. Some clones are missing from TCRdb's copy, which holds only in-frame ones; the method was immunoSEQ multiplex PCR. V, J and clone size were drawn from that table, and D and trimming were deduced from the DNA. The sample consists of some 110,000 clones, 75% to 90% of them appearing once. What was sequenced was peripheral blood. V usage is TRBV5-8 and J usage is TRBJ1-5; tentatively, D is TRBD1 (6 bases). The TCR sequence derives from a man between 60 and 75 years old with acute or convalescent COVID-19. The chain's CDR3 is CASSLAGGAGNQPQHF. CDR3 in DNA: TGTGCCAGCAGCTTGGCCGGGGGGGCTGGCAATCAGCCCCAGCATTTT.